The T cell receptor beta chain under discussion was sequenced for a study of blood T cell repertoires in COVID-19 (dated by TCRdb to 2020 to 2022). Regarding the research as a whole: Collaborator samples came from the United States, Italy and Spain and covered acute and convalescent phases of COVID-19. The material from the prospective study consisted of cDNA or gDNA derived from T cells, B-cell-depleted T cells, or PBMCs. Deeply sampled blood TCRbeta repertoires from subjects exposed to, actively infected with, or recovered from COVID-19 were included in the dataset. The repertoires were released in a freely available public database intended as a resource for research on the immune response to SARS-CoV-2. The samples were drawn from the first 160 participants of the ongoing ImmuneRACE study and from about 1,200 subjects provided by 6 global collaborators. Sample metadata almost always included a de-identified subject ID, COVID-19 status, age in years and sex. Where available, HLA class I and class II types were taken from metadata supplied by the sample provider and were not determined by assay-based typing.

Trimming removed 1 base from V and 0 bases from J; the gene matches leave 3 bases unexplained. The CDR3 numbers 16 residues from cysteine through phenylalanine. The only DNA kept is the CDR3, 48 bases in frame from the first base. Per the germline V gene (reference sequence), LGHDT is the CDR1 and YNNKEL is the CDR2. As for this clone: Its antigen is not yet known. Per-base quality was not reported, and no clone a single base away is much larger than it.

What the study reported, not specific to this receptor: The quantity of clinical and demographic metadata differed by source and by participant and was supplied without curation.

Participants in the prospective study were aged roughly 18 to 90 years, lived in 20 to 30 United States geographic areas, and enrolled through a virtual design. Cohort assignment in the prospective study relied on participant-reported clinical history from a screening survey and a study questionnaire. Recovered participants in ImmuneRACE Cohort 3 were defined as having two consecutive negative NP/OP PCR tests, clearance from a healthcare professional, or resolution of symptoms. In the prospective study, whole blood, serum and a nasopharyngeal or oropharyngeal swab were collected from each participant by mobile phlebotomists. Additional blood draws and questionnaires over an approximately two-month period could optionally be provided by prospective study participants. Blood samples from the prospective study were shipped frozen or at room temperature prior to DNA extraction. TCRbeta CDR3 regions were amplified from genomic DNA using the immunoSEQ Assay, a bias-controlled multiplex PCR. As for how the authors treated the data: The number of nucleated cells in each sample was estimated from the amplification of reference gene primers within the assay. Sequence reads were collapsed and filtered to measure the absolute abundance of every unique TCRbeta CDR3 rearrangement. For each sample, productive Simpson clonality was calculated by taking the square root of Simpson's diversity index across productive rearrangements. The table comes from immuneACCESS by way of TCRdb, which keeps in-frame sequences with V and J called. Part of the clones is missing from these tables; in studies checked, under half for an unresolved V gene and the rest for unknown reasons. D and trimming come from the DNA, and the V and J calls and clone size come from that table. The sample has about half a million clones on record, around 85% of them singletons. The ten largest clones represent 8% to 9.5% of the sample.

This chain joins TRBV3-1 (or the pseudogene TRBV3-2) to TRBJ2-5; 9 central nucleotides agree with TRBD1. This receptor was identified in a woman aged 55-69 years who had recovered from COVID-19. Sample: PBMCs or T cells enriched from blood (not recorded which). The sequence in DNA is TGTGCCAGCAGCCAAGGGGGGACAGGGAACCAAGAGACCCAGTACTTC. Translated, it gives CASSQGGTGNQETQYF.